The T cell receptor (beta chain) described here comes from a study of blood T cells in healthy people across ages. Comment on this clonotype: Its antigen is not identified.

General study results and limits: Naive and antigen-experienced cells were not separated, limiting conclusive comparison.

This CDR3 has 19 amino acids. Through a sample-barcoded 5' primer and a J-beta primer mix, a second PCR was run for roughly 6 to 12 cycles. MiXCR, applied by TCRdb to the 5' RACE reads, yields one record per CDR3 protein. The data show approximately 600,000 distinct CDR3 sequences, about 53% seen once. The chain employs TRBV21-1 and TRBJ2-1; TRBD2, as called in the table, went unchecked against the DNA. TRBV21-1 is reported as a pseudogene. Sample: blood. The sequence came from a man between 60 and 75 years old in good health. The CDR3 loop reads CASRKNRGLAGFTYNEQFF. The CDR3 DNA reads TGTGCCAGCAGGAAAAATCGGGGACTAGCGGGGTTTACTTACAATGAGCAGTTCTTC.